Below are 8 T cell receptor beta chains sequenced from a single sample in a study of T cell changes during pregnancy in multiple sclerosis. TCRdb's copy holds only in-frame clones and misses some; the assay was immunoSEQ multiplex PCR. The sample lists more than 70,000 clones, 93% occurring once. Sequences were derived from peripheral blood, sampled in the second trimester of pregnancy. The receptors originated from a female donor with multiple sclerosis, enrolled in a pregnancy study.

This chain joins TRBV7-2 and TRBJ1-2, with TRBD1 matching over 9 bases. CDR1 and CDR2 (germline): SGHTA, FQGNSA. There are 15 residues in the CDR3. After removal of 2 bases from V and 2 bases from J, the junction contained 3 bases not matched to a gene. The CDR3 DNA is TGTGCCAGCAGCTTACCGGGACAGGGAAACTATGGCTACACCTTC. This encodes CASSLPGQGNYGYTF.

The chain uses TRBV19 and TRBJ2-1; 7 bases align to TRBD1. Trimming cost V 3 bases and J 3 bases; bases outside gene matches: 5. CDR3 length: 15 residues. From germline, CDR1 is LNHDA and CDR2 SQIVND (reference sequence). This CDR3 reads CASSIEGAYYNEQFF. The CDR3 coding sequence is TGTGCCAGTAGTATCGAGGGGGCCTACTACAATGAGCAGTTCTTC. The complete variable domain, with remaining parts taken from reference TRBV19 and TRBJ2-1, reads DGGITQSPKYLFRKEGQNVTLSCEQNLNHDAMYWYRQDPGQGLRLIYYSQIVNDFQKGDIAEGYSVSREKKESFPLTVTSAQKNPTAFYLCASSIEGAYYNEQFFGPGTRLTVL.

V is TRBV23-1 and J is TRBJ2-6, with D possibly TRBD2 on 5 matching bases. TRBV23-1 is assigned to the ORF class and has an uncertain function. CDR3 length: 15 residues. Trimming pared 7 bases from V and 0 bases from J, leaving 10 bases between. CDR3 DNA: TGCGCCAGCACCCGGAGGACCTCTGGGGCCAACGTCCTGACTTTC. Protein: CASTRRTSGANVLTF.

This chain joins TRBV6-1 and TRBJ2-3, with D maybe TRBD2 (5 bases). The germline V gene has CDR1 MNHNS and CDR2 SASEGT. The CDR3 covers 15 residues. V shed 2 bases and J shed 3 bases, with 12 bases lying between them. The CDR3 coding sequence is TGTGCCAGCAGTGAACAGGCGGGCTCAACAGATACGCAGTATTTT. This codes for CASSEQAGSTDTQYF.

A word on this clone: Other DNA sequences in this specimen translate into the identical CDR3. The genes are TRBV9 and TRBJ2-7; 7 positions agree with TRBD2. Looked up from germline, CDR1 is SGDLS and CDR2 is YYNGEE. Trimming at V came to 7 bases and at J to 1 base, leaving 8 bases not matched to a gene. The CDR3 runs 14 residues. The CDR3 DNA is TGTGCCAGCTCCCCGGGAGGAGGGTCCTACGAGCAGTACTTC. This encodes CASSPGGGSYEQYF.

This clone appeared once. The chain links TRBV18 to TRBJ2-3; a weak D match, TRBD2 (6 bases). The length of the CDR3 is 16 residues. The germline CDR1 and CDR2 sequences are KGHSH and LQKENI. Trimming removed 3 bases at V and 3 bases at J, with 16 bases between. DNA for the CDR3: TGTGCCAGCTCACCGGATCGGGGGAGTATTACAGATACGCAGTATTTT. This codes for CASSPDRGSITDTQYF.

The chain carries TRBV19 and TRBJ1-1, with TRBD1 matching 9 bases. In germline, CDR1 is LNHDA, CDR2 SQIVND (reference sequence). V dropped 7 bases and J dropped 10; count of bases not matched to a gene: 22. The CDR3 runs 17 residues. CDR3 protein: CASNRRRTGVIRVGAFF. The DNA for the CDR3 is TGTGCCAGTAATCGGAGAAGGACAGGGGTTATACGGGTTGGAGCTTTCTTT.

V usage is TRBV27 and J usage is TRBJ2-7; 12 nucleotides line up with TRBD2. Germline V gene data show CDR1 as MNHEY and CDR2 as SMNVEV (reference sequence). The trim removed 6 bases at V and 2 bases at J, leaving 11 bases unmatched. The CDR3 sequence is 17 residues long. CDR3 in amino acids: CASSLIPGLAGAYEQYF. CDR3 DNA sequence: TGTGCCAGCAGCCTTATCCCGGGACTAGCGGGCGCCTACGAGCAGTACTTC.